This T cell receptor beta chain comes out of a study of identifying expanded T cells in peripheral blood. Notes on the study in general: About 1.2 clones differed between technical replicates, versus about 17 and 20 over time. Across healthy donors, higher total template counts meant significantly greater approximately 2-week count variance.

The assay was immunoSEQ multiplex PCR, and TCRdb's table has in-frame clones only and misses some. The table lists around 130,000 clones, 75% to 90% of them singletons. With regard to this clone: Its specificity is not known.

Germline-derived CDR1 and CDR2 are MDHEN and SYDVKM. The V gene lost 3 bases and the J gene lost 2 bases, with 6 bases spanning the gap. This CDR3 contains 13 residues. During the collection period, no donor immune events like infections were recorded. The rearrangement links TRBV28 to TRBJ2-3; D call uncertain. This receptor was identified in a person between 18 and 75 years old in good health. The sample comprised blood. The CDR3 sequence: CASSFGVTDTQYF. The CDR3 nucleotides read TGTGCCAGCAGTTTTGGGGTCACAGATACGCAGTATTTT. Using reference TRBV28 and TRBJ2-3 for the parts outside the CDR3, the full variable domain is DVKVTQSSRYLVKRTGEKVFLECVQDMDHENMFWYRQDPGLGLRLIYFSYDVKMKEKGDIPEGYSVSREKKERFSLILESASTNQTSMYLCASSFGVTDTQYFGPGTRLTVL.